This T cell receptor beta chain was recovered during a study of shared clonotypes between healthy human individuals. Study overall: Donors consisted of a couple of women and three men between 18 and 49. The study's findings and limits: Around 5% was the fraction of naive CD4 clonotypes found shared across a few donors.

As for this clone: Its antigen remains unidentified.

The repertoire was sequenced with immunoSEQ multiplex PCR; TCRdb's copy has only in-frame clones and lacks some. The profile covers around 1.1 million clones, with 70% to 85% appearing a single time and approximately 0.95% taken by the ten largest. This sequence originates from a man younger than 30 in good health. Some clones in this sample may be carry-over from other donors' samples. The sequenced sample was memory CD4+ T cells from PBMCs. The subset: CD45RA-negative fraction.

For the CDR3, the DNA is TGTGCCAGCAGCTTGGGGGGGGTACGGAGAGCTAACTATGGCTACACCTTC. Protein product: CASSLGGVRRANYGYTF. The chain is built from TRBV5-4 and TRBJ1-2, with D tentatively TRBD1 (5 bases). V lost 0 bases and J lost 0, with 15 bases in between. The CDR3 extends over 17 amino acids. Germline values: CDR1 SGHNT, CDR2 YYREEE (reference sequence).